This T cell receptor (beta chain) was profiled in a study of T cells in Graves' hyperthyroidism and ophthalmopathy. Fresh peripheral blood, around 9.3 ml of it, supplied the PBMCs. In its sample, this clonotype was seen many times. The CDR3 has 15 amino acids. Trimming took off 0 bases at V and 3 bases at J, with 10 bases between the two ends. Germline V gene data show CDR1 as ENHRY and CDR2 as SYGVKD. RNA transcripts served as the template for amplifying TCR beta CDR3 regions. In the first-round RT-PCR of the TCR CDR3, the HTBI primer set was used. TCRdb independently ran MiXCR on the multiplex PCR reads; one entry per CDR3 protein. This sample has about 59,000 distinct CDR3 sequences, with approximately 50% found just once.

This receptor was identified in a woman in her sixties with Graves' ophthalmopathy. The chain uses TRBV10-3 and TRBJ2-3; D tentatively fits TRBD1 or TRBD2 (7 bases each). The sequenced sample was blood. The chain's CDR3 is CAISESQGGTDTQYF. The CDR3 nucleotides read TGTGCCATCAGTGAGTCGCAGGGGGGGACAGATACGCAGTATTTT.